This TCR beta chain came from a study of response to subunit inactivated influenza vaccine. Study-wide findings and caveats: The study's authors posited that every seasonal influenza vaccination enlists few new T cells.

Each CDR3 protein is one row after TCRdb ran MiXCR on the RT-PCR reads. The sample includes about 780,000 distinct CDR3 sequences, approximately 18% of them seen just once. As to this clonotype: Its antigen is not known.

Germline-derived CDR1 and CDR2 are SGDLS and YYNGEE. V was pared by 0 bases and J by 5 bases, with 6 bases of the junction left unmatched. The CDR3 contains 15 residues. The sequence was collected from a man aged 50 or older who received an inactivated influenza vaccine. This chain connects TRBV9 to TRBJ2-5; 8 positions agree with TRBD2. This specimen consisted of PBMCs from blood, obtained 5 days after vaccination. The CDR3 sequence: CASSVAAGVKETQYF. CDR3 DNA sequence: TGTGCCAGCAGCGTAGCAGCGGGGGTAAAGGAGACCCAGTACTTC.